One and the same sample provided the 11 T cell receptor beta chains below, sequenced in a study of cytomegalovirus exposure and HLA in healthy donors. With 60 Vbeta and 13 Jbeta primers, the PCR was carried out. The assay was immunoSEQ multiplex PCR, and TCRdb's table has in-frame clones only and misses some. The sample contains 200,000 or so clones, approximately 78% of which appear only once. The specimen sequenced was PBMCs. Every receptor here comes from a woman aged 45-59 years in good health and CMV-seropositive.

J is TRBJ2-5 and V is TRBV10-3, with 7 bases fitting TRBD2. The CDR3 sequence is 13 residues long. V shed 11 bases and J 2 bases; nucleotides not matched to a gene: 8. Germline V CDR1 and CDR2: ENHRY, SYGVKD. The CDR3 region has the DNA TGTGCCTCCGCACCGGGGGGACAAGAGACCCAGTACTTC. Protein: CASAPGGQETQYF.

DNA for the CDR3: TGTGCCAGCAGCTTAGTCCAGGGGGCTTCTGGCTACACCTTC. It is translated as CASSLVQGASGYTF. This chain connects TRBV11-2 to TRBJ1-2, with 8 nucleotides matching TRBD1. V shed 1 base, J shed 7 bases, and the junction held 5 bases outside the gene matches. This CDR3 comprises 14 residues. Germline CDR1 is SGHAT and CDR2 is FQNNGV.

V is TRBV7-2 and J is TRBJ2-5, with 7 bases matching TRBD2. J lost 5 bases, V lost 1 base, and 7 bases had no gene match. The CDR3 is 15 amino acids. CDR1 SGHTA and CDR2 FQGNSA come from the germline V gene. In DNA, the CDR3 is TGTGCCAGCAGCTTAGTTGGGGCAGCGGGGGAGACCCAGTACTTC. It specifies CASSLVGAAGETQYF.

The chain carries TRBV11-2 and TRBJ2-7; TRBD1 agrees at 9 bases. CDR3 size: 13 residues. Trimming took 5 bases from V and 4 from J; bases not matched to a gene: 3. Germline V CDR1 and CDR2: SGHAT, FQNNGV. CDR3 DNA: TGTGCCAGCAGCACGGACAGGGGATACGAGCAGTACTTC. This gives the protein CASSTDRGYEQYF.

The CDR3 protein is CASTDRGRRAFF. The CDR3, as DNA: TGTGCCAGTACGGACAGGGGGCGCCGAGCTTTCTTT. The J gene is TRBJ1-1, the V gene TRBV19, with 11 nucleotides matching TRBD1. Germline CDR1 and CDR2: LNHDA and SQIVND (reference sequence). The CDR3 sequence is 12 residues long. Losses at the gene ends were 7 bases for V and 10 bases for J; bases not matched to a gene: 5.

The chain's CDR3 is CASSVGGTDLSYEQYF. Written as DNA, the CDR3 is TGTGCCAGCAGCGTAGGAGGGACTGACCTCTCCTACGAGCAGTACTTC. The chain joins TRBV9 to TRBJ2-7; perhaps TRBD2 as D (6 bases). V was shortened by 0 bases and J by 0 bases, with 13 bases between the two germline ends. Germline loops: CDR1 SGDLS, CDR2 YYNGEE. The CDR3 sequence is 16 residues long. The variable domain in full, with the rest retrieved from reference TRBV9 and TRBJ2-7, is DSGVTQTPKHLITATGQRVTLRCSPRSGDLSVYWYQQSLDQGLQFLIQYYNGEERAKGNILERFSAQQFPDLHSELNLSSLELGDSALYFCASSVGGTDLSYEQYFGPGTRLTVT.

CDR3 DNA: TGTGCCAGCAGCTTGGAGTTGCGGGATTACTCCAATACGCAGTATTTT. This gives the protein CASSLELRDYSNTQYF. This rearrangement joins TRBV5-5 to TRBJ2-3, with a tentative D call TRBD2 (6 bases). This CDR3 comprises 16 residues. Germline values: CDR1 SGHKS, CDR2 YYEKEE (reference sequence). V was shortened by 0 bases and J by 7 bases, with 18 bases between the two germline ends.

The chain combines TRBV9 with TRBJ2-1, with 9 nucleotides matching TRBD2. V shed 3 bases, J shed 5 bases, and the junction held 3 bases outside the gene matches. The CDR3 runs 14 residues. CDR1 and CDR2 from the germline V gene are SGDLS and YYNGEE. CDR3 in DNA: TGTGCCAGCAGCGGACTAGCGGATAACAATGAGCAGTTCTTC. Encoded protein: CASSGLADNNEQFF.

The chain has TRBV30 and TRBJ2-2, with D tentatively TRBD1 (5 bases). The CDR3 runs to 14 residues. Germline-derived CDR1 and CDR2 are GTSNPN and SVGIG (reference sequence). Between the trimmed V and J ends, which lost 3 bases and 6 bases, there was a span of 14 bases. The CDR3 sequence is CAWSRTNVAGELFF. The CDR3 nucleotides are TGTGCCTGGAGCCGGACAAACGTGGCCGGGGAGCTGTTTTTT.

The chain recombines TRBV2 with TRBJ2-4; TRBD2 is a possible D gene (6 bases). The V gene lost 1 base and the J gene lost 9 bases, with 19 bases spanning the gap. The CDR3 is made up of 16 amino acids. CDR1 is SNHLY, CDR2 FYNNEI, per germline. The CDR3 is CASSEGGSGPRGIQYF. CDR3 nucleotide sequence: TGTGCCAGCAGTGAAGGGGGGAGCGGGCCTAGGGGCATTCAGTACTTC. Complete variable domain (other parts from reference TRBV2 and TRBJ2-4): EPEVTQTPSHQVTQMGQEVILRCVPISNHLYFYWYRQILGQKVEFLVSFYNNEISEKSEIFDDQFSVERPDGSNFTLKIRSTKLEDSAMYFCASSEGGSGPRGIQYFGAGTRLSVL.

The sample holds one count of this clone. The chain uses TRBV7-9 and TRBJ1-3; the match to TRBD1 covers 8 bases. J gave up 4 bases and V 4 bases, and 3 bases lay outside the gene matches. CDR1 and CDR2 (germline): SEHNR, FQNEAQ (reference sequence). There are 14 residues in the CDR3. The CDR3 DNA reads as TGTGCCAGCAGCTCCCAGGGGGCCGGAAACACCATATATTTT. It is translated as CASSSQGAGNTIYF.